The 9 T cell receptor beta chains below were found in one sample sequenced in a study of OX40 agonist ivuxolimab in advanced cancers. The assay was immunoSEQ multiplex PCR, and TCRdb's table has in-frame clones only and misses some. The table records some 74,000 clones, around 86% of them present only once. This sample comprised CD4+ or CD8+ T cells sorted from blood, obtained in a trial of the OX40 agonist ivuxolimab. These TCRs come from an adult with an advanced solid tumor such as melanoma, head and neck, liver or kidney cancer.

The V gene is TRBV27, the J gene TRBJ2-1; weak D call: TRBD1 (6 bases). From germline, CDR1 is MNHEY and CDR2 SMNVEV (reference sequence). This CDR3 contains 15 residues. V shed 5 bases and J shed 7 bases, with 18 bases lying between them. The CDR3 region is CASSPGQRPGNEQFF. CDR3 sequence (DNA): TGTGCCAGCAGTCCGGGACAAAGACCAGGGAATGAGCAGTTCTTC.

The chain couples TRBV18 to TRBJ2-7; 10 nucleotides agree with TRBD1. V shed 7 bases, J shed 6 bases, and the junction held 6 bases outside the gene matches. There are 13 residues in the CDR3. Germline loops: CDR1 KGHSH, CDR2 LQKENI. The CDR3 region is CASFPGQGSEQYF. The CDR3 DNA reads as TGTGCCAGCTTCCCGGGACAGGGGAGCGAGCAGTACTTC.

The chain is built from TRBV25-1 and TRBJ2-2; D is perhaps TRBD1 (5 bases). CDR1 and CDR2 from the germline V gene are MGHDK and SYGVNS. This CDR3 has 14 residues. Trimming removed 5 bases at V and 5 bases at J, with 12 bases between. The DNA for the CDR3 is TGTGCCAGCAGTTGGCAGACAGCAACCGGGGAGCTGTTTTTT. This gives the protein CASSWQTATGELFF.

This chain connects TRBV7-2 to TRBJ1-6; TRBD1 matches 9 bases. The germline gives CDR1 SGHTA, CDR2 FQGNSA. The CDR3 loop spans 16 amino acids. The V and J ends lost 2 bases and 9 bases, in that order; junction bases with no gene match: 8. The CDR3 spells CASSLRDRAKGSPLHF. The CDR3 coding sequence is TGTGCCAGCAGCTTACGGGACAGGGCTAAAGGTTCACCCCTCCACTTT.

The chain employs TRBV28 and TRBJ2-3; 8 bases are shared with TRBD1. Trimming took 9 bases from V and 1 from J; bases not matched to a gene: 6. CDR1 and CDR2 (germline): MDHEN, SYDVKM. The CDR3 is made up of 14 amino acids. The CDR3 region has the DNA TGTGCCAGTTCTCCGGGACAGGGCACAGATACGCAGTATTTT. It yields the protein CASSPGQGTDTQYF.

This clone was observed a handful of times. This rearrangement joins TRBV4-2 to TRBJ1-1; possible D gene TRBD1, 5 bases. Trimming took off 0 bases at V and 4 bases at J, with 12 bases between the two ends. The CDR3 sequence is 15 residues long. From germline, CDR1 is LGHNA and CDR2 YNFKEQ. CDR3 in DNA: TGTGCCAGCAGCCAAGATCATCTGGGGGGCACTGAAGCTTTCTTT. As protein: CASSQDHLGGTEAFF.

The chain combines TRBV19 with TRBJ2-6, with no clear D. CDR3 length: 15 residues. Trimming shortened V by 10 bases and J by 0 bases, and 13 bases separated the two germline ends. Germline V gene lookup returns CDR1 LNHDA and CDR2 SQIVND (reference sequence). Here the CDR3 reads CATLQTHSGANVLTF. The CDR3 coding sequence is TGTGCCACATTACAGACACACTCTGGGGCCAACGTCCTGACTTTC.

The chain joins TRBV11-3 to TRBJ1-1; maybe TRBD1 (5 bases). V was clipped by 0 bases and J by 5 bases, with 16 bases between them. The CDR3 runs to 16 residues. Germline V CDR1 and CDR2: SGHNT, YENEEA. The DNA for the CDR3 is TGTGCCAGCAGCTTAGATTTGGGAGCAGGGCGGACTGAAGCTTTCTTT. It encodes CASSLDLGAGRTEAFF.

Worth noting for this clone: In the same sample, other DNA sequences code for this CDR3. V is TRBV5-1 and J is TRBJ2-1; 9 positions agree with TRBD2. J lost 0 bases, V lost 3 bases, and 1 base had no gene match. The CDR3 has 15 residues. CDR1 is SGHRS and CDR2 is YFSETQ in the germline V gene. The CDR3 is CASSSTSGSYNEQFF. CDR3 DNA sequence: TGCGCCAGCAGCTCGACTAGCGGCTCCTACAATGAGCAGTTCTTC.